Below, one TCR beta chain is given with its context. The junction differs from germline at one of its ends, possibly a read error. The data are from a study of human T cells and chemical hapten exposure. Sample time point: patch test 3, about 24 weeks after DPC sensitization. The sample's treatment: therapeutic diphenylcyclopropenone sensitization with weekly scalp DPC. In TCRdb, the RACE reads were re-called with MiXCR into one record per CDR3 protein. The repertoire holds roughly 200,000 distinct CDR3 sequences, with 24% as singletons. CDR3 length: 15 residues. The V gene's germline CDR1 is SGHTA and CDR2 FQGNSA.

The sequence came from a woman in her thirties or forties with alopecia areata. Some clones in this sample may be carry-over from other donors' samples. This sequence joins TRBV7-2 and TRBJ2-3; D perhaps matches TRBD2 (6 bases). Sample: whole blood, taken in connection with sensitization to the hapten diphenylcyclopropenone (DPC). The CDR3 loop is CASSPGGASTDMQYF. The CDR3 region has the DNA TGTGCCAGCAGCCCCGGCGGGGCTAGCACAGATATGCAGTATTTT.